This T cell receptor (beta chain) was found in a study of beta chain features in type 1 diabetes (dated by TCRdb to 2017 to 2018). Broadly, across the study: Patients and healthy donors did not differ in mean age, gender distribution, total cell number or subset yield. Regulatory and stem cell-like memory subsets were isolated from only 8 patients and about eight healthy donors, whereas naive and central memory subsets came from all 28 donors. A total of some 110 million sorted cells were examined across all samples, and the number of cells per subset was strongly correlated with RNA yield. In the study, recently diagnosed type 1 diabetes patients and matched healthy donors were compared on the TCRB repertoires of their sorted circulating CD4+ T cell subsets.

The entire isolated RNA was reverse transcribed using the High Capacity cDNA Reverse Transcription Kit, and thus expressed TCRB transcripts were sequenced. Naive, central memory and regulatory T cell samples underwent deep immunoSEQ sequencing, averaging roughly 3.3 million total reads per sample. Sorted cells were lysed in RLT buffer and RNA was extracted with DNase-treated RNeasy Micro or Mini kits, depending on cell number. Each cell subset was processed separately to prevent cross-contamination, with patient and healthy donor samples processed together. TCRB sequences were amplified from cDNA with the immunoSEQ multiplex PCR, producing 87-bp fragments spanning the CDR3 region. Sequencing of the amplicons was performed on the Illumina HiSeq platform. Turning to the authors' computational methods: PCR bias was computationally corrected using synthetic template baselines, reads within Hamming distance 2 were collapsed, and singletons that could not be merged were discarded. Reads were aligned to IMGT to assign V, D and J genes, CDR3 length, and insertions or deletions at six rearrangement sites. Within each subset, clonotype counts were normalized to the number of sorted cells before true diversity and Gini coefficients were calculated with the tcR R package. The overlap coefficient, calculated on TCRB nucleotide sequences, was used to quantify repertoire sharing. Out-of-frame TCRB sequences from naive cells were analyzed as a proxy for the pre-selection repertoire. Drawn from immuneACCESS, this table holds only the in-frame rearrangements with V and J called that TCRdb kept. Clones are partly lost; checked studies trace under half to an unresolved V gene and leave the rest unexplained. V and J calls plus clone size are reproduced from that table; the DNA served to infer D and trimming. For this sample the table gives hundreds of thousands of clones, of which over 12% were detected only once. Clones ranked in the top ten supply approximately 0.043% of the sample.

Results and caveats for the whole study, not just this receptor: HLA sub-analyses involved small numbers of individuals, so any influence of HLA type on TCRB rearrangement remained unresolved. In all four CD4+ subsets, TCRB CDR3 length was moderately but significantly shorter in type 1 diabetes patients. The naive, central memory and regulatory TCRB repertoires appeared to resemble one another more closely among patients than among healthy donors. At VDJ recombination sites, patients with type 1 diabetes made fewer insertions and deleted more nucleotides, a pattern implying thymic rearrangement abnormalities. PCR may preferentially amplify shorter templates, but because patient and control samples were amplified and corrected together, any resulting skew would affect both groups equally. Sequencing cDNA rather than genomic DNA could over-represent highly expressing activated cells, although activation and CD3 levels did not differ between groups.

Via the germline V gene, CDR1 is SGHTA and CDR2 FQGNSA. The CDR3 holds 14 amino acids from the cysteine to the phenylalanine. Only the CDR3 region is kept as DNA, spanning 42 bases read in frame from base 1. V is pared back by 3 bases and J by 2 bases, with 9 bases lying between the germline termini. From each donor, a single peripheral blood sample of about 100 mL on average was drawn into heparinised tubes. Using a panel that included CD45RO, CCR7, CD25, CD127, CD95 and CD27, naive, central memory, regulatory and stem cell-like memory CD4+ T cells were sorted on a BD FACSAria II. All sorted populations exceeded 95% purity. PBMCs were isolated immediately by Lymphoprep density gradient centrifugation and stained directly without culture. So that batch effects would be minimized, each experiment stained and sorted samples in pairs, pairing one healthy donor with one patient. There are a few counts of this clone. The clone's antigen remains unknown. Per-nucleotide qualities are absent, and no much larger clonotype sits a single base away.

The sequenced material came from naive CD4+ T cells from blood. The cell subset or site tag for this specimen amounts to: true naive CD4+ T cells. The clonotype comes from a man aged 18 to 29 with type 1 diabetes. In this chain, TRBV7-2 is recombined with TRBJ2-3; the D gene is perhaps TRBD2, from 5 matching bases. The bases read TGTGCCAGCAGCTTCAGCGGTGTCACAGATACGCAGTATTTT. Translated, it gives CASSFSGVTDTQYF.